This TCR beta chain was obtained from a study of blood T cell repertoires in COVID-19. About the research overall: COVID-19 samples collected from the United States, Italy and Spain covered acute and convalescent phases. Sources were T cells, B-cell-depleted T cells, or PBMCs; the material itself was cDNA or gDNA.

Germline CDR1 and CDR2: MDHEN and SYDVKM. This CDR3 contains 16 residues. The trim removed 6 bases at V and 1 base at J, leaving 10 bases unmatched. As handled by the study authors: Amplification from reference gene primers served as the basis for estimated nucleated cell counts. Here immunoSEQ multiplex PCR was the method, and the copy in TCRdb shows in-frame clones only, minus some. Clonal size and the V and J genes are those of that table, whereas D and trimming came from the DNA. The sample lists roughly 78,000 clones; roughly 80% were seen once. Sequencing used peripheral blood. This receptor was identified in a man aged 50-59 years with COVID-19, enrolled during active disease. The chain links TRBV28 to TRBJ2-7; 9 bases are shared with TRBD1. The DNA of the CDR3 is TGTGCCAGCAGAACAGGGGGCGCTGCCCTATCCTACGAGCAGTACTTC. This gives the protein CASRTGGAALSYEQYF.